This T cell receptor beta chain was obtained from a study of Ad26.COV2.S vaccination and SARS-CoV-2 variants. Clones were read by immunoSEQ multiplex PCR, and TCRdb kept only the in-frame ones, dropping some. The data hold approximately 450,000 clones, with over 75% observed a single time. Treatment described: roughly 19 received Ad26.COV2.S at low or high dose, single or two shots; about 5 received placebo; per-sample allocation not given. Sample collection was performed on day 63 after the first vaccine or placebo injection. An 18-55-year-old adult in Boston served as donor. CDR1 LGHDT and CDR2 YNNKEL come from the germline V gene (reference sequence). The CDR3 runs to 15 residues. V was cut by 0 bases and J by 1 base, with 9 bases left in between. Study findings and constraints: Estimates derived from TCR breadth and depth analyses may have underestimated total T cell responses.

A word on this clone: What it binds is unknown.

This receptor was identified in a person between 18 and 60 years old who received the Ad26.COV2.S COVID-19 vaccine or a placebo. The chain combines TRBV3-1 (or the pseudogene TRBV3-2) with TRBJ2-5; TRBD1 or TRBD2 may be the D gene (6 bases each). The specimen comprised peripheral blood, sampled in a trial of Ad26.COV2.S vaccine versus placebo. The CDR3 is CASSQEGGFQETQYF. CDR3 in DNA: TGTGCCAGCAGCCAAGAGGGGGGCTTCCAAGAGACCCAGTACTTC.